This TCR beta chain was sequenced for a study of a mutant IDH1 vaccine in newly diagnosed glioma. Overall study context: Following radiotherapy alone, or alongside temozolomide cycles, vaccination was started after an interval of 4-6 weeks. V12 came at week 35, V13 at week 47. Prior therapy was radiotherapy, temozolomide, or both; most received both. Study outcomes and limitations: Detectable vaccine-induced immune responses arose in about 92% of patients.

Of note for this clone: Its antigen is currently unknown.

The sample's time point: week 47, end of study. A 20-mer mutant IDH1 peptide at 300 ug was injected subcutaneously with topical imiquimod. Trimming removed 6 bases from V and 5 bases from J, with 16 bases in between. The V gene's germline CDR1 is MDHEN and CDR2 SYDVKM. The CDR3 has 15 residues. The method was immunoSEQ multiplex PCR; TCRdb's version includes in-frame clones alone and lacks a portion of them. The data hold about 94,000 clones, with just under 90% observed a single time. V is TRBV28 and J is TRBJ1-4; a possible D gene is TRBD1 (5 bases). This sequence was found in a woman aged 45-60 years with glioma. Sequencing was performed on PBMCs, taken from a glioma patient whose treatment included an IDH1 peptide vaccine. The CDR3 DNA sequence: TGTGCCAGCAGGGTCCCGGGACCGCCCAATGAAAAACTGTTTTTT. This translates into CASRVPGPPNEKLFF.